These 18 T cell receptor beta chains came from one sample sequenced in a study of CD8+CD57+ T cells in acquired aplastic anemia. The use of genomic DNA as template underpinned the TCR beta VDJ and CDR3 profiling. Each CDR3 protein is one row after TCRdb ran MiXCR on the reads. This table holds 150,000 to 200,000 distinct CDR3 sequences, 55% to 80% found once. The sequenced sample consisted of sorted CD4+, CD8+, or CD8+CD57+ T cells (not recorded which) from PBMCs. Receptors were obtained from a human donor in good health.

This clonotype was seen many times. This chain links TRBV19 with TRBJ2-2, with D unresolved. The CDR3 is 13 amino acids. V lost 3 bases and J 6 bases, leaving 8 bases between the germline ends. Germline assignment: CDR1 LNHDA and CDR2 SQIVND (reference sequence). In DNA form, the CDR3 reads TGTGCCAGTAGTATGATTAGCCCCGGGGAGCTGTTTTTT. This sequence encodes CASSMISPGELFF.

This clonotype appeared once. The chain has TRBV19 and TRBJ2-5, with D possibly being TRBD2 (5 bases). Germline V gene data show CDR1 as LNHDA and CDR2 as SQIVND (reference sequence). This CDR3 spans 14 amino acids. Trimming removed 3 bases at V and 1 base at J, with 9 bases between. This chain's CDR3 is CASSMRAFQETQYF. CDR3 DNA: TGTGCCAGTAGTATGAGGGCCTTCCAAGAGACCCAGTACTTC.

This clonotype was recorded once. This chain connects TRBV9 to TRBJ2-5, with 7 positions matching TRBD1. The trim removed 4 bases at V and 3 bases at J, leaving 12 bases unmatched. Germline V gene lookup returns CDR1 SGDLS and CDR2 YYNGEE. This CDR3 spans 16 amino acids. DNA for the CDR3: TGTGCCAGCAGCCACCTGTACCGGGACAGTAAAGAGACCCAGTACTTC. Amino acids: CASSHLYRDSKETQYF.

This CDR3 reads CSVDSLSTDTQYF. CDR3 sequence (DNA): TGCAGCGTAGACTCGCTTAGCACAGATACGCAGTATTTT. The gene calls are TRBV29-1 and TRBJ2-3; D is undetermined. V was clipped by 6 bases and J by 0 bases, with 10 bases between them. Germline loops: CDR1 SQVTM, CDR2 ANQGSEA. The CDR3 consists of 13 residues.

This chain links TRBV10-1 with TRBJ1-4; D is perhaps TRBD1 (6 bases). V was shortened by 6 bases and J by 1 base, with 15 bases between the two germline ends. CDR1 and CDR2 from the germline V gene are WNHNN and SYGVQD (reference sequence). The CDR3 runs 16 residues. The CDR3 DNA reads TGCGCCAGCAGAGGGCAACAGGGAAGAACTAATGAAAAACTGTTTTTT. Amino acids: CASRGQQGRTNEKLFF.

As to this clonotype: This may come from a read error, since a much larger clone is one base off. CDR3 region: CASSEGSSAVGELLF. CDR3 sequence (DNA): TGCGCCAGCAGTGAAGGGTCTAGCGCGGTCGGGGAGCTGCTTTTT. The chain is built from TRBV10-1 and TRBJ2-2, with a weak D call TRBD2 (6 bases). The CDR3 has 15 amino acids. Germline CDR1 and CDR2: WNHNN and SYGVQD (reference sequence).

J is TRBJ2-1 and V is TRBV10-2; 7 bases map to TRBD2. Looked up from germline, CDR1 is WSHSY and CDR2 is SAAADI. The junction had 6 bases not matched to a gene; V was cut back by 0 bases and J by 4 bases. The CDR3 consists of 16 residues. The CDR3 sequence is CASSESRASGYNEQFF. The CDR3 region has the DNA TGCGCCAGCAGTGAGTCGAGGGCTAGCGGATACAATGAGCAGTTCTTC.

This clonotype was recorded many times. The gene calls are TRBV7-6 and TRBJ2-5; 11 bases match TRBD1. This CDR3 spans 15 amino acids. With 5 bases clipped from V and 5 bases from J, the junction kept 7 bases outside the gene matches. Germline V gene data show CDR1 as SGHVS and CDR2 as FNYEAQ. Here the CDR3 reads CASSEDRGQWETQYF. CDR3 coding DNA: TGTGCCAGCAGCGAGGACAGGGGGCAATGGGAGACCCAGTACTTC. The variable domain in full, with the rest retrieved from reference TRBV7-6 and TRBJ2-5, is GAGVSQSPRYKVTKRGQDVALRCDPISGHVSLYWYRQALGQGPEFLTYFNYEAQQDKSGLPNDRFSAERPEGSISTLTIQRTEQRDSAMYRCASSEDRGQWETQYFGPGTRLLVL.

Note on this clonotype: The junction differs from germline at one of its ends, possibly a read error. The J gene is TRBJ1-5, the V gene TRBV24-1, with TRBD1 as a possible D gene (5 bases). The closer fit of TRBJ2-3 to the DNA end suggests the J call may be wrong. This CDR3 contains 16 residues. In germline, CDR1 is KGHDR, CDR2 SFDVKD. The CDR3 loop is CASSLFAARGNQPQYF. The CDR3 DNA reads as TGTGCCAGCAGTTTATTTGCGGCTAGGGGCAATCAGCCCCAGTATTTT.

This clonotype was counted a few times. The CDR3 loop is CAISDREEGGTQYF. CDR3 in DNA: TGTGCCATCAGTGACCGGGAGGAAGGTGGGACCCAGTACTTC. The chain carries TRBV10-3 and TRBJ2-5; 7 bases fit TRBD2. This CDR3 contains 14 residues. Trimming took 3 bases from V and 7 from J; bases not matched to a gene: 8. Germline V CDR1 and CDR2: ENHRY, SYGVKD.

The V and J genes are TRBV12-3 or TRBV12-4 and TRBJ2-1, with 14 positions matching TRBD2. There are 15 residues in the CDR3. The J segment lost 8 bases and the V segment lost 4 bases, leaving 4 bases of the junction unmatched. CDR3 nucleotides: TGTGCCAGCAGTTCCCGACTAGCGGGGGGGCATGAGCAGTTCTTC. The encoded protein is CASSSRLAGGHEQFF.

The V and J genes are TRBV19 and TRBJ1-1; D gene unclear. The germline gives CDR1 LNHDA, CDR2 SQIVND (reference sequence). The CDR3 totals 14 residues. Trimming pared 8 bases from V and 0 bases from J, leaving 13 bases between. The CDR3 sequence is CASGSKSLNTEAFF. The CDR3, as DNA: TGTGCCAGTGGATCGAAGTCCCTGAACACTGAAGCTTTCTTT.

This clonotype was seen ten or more times. The rearrangement joins TRBV15 to TRBJ1-6; 7 bases map to TRBD1. The ends lost 3 bases at V and 10 bases at J; junction bases unmatched: 9. This CDR3 has 15 residues. From germline, CDR1 is LNHNV and CDR2 YYDKDF (reference sequence). The DNA for the CDR3 is TGTGCCACCAGCAGCGACAGGGCGGCGGGATCACCCCTCCACTTT. Translating gives CATSSDRAAGSPLHF.

As concerns this clonotype: Its ends do not fully match the called genes, so a read error is possible. For the CDR3, the DNA is TGTGCCAGCAGCCTAGGACAGCCGAGCTCCTACAACGAGCAGTTCTTC. Translating it yields CASSLGQPSSYNEQFF. V and J are TRBV11-2 and TRBJ2-1; possibly TRBD1 for D (6 bases). The CDR3 covers 16 residues. In germline, CDR1 is SGHAT, CDR2 FQNNGV.

The V gene is TRBV24-1, the J gene TRBJ2-3; 15 bases align to TRBD2. CDR3 length: 17 amino acids. Germline V gives CDR1 KGHDR, CDR2 SFDVKD. J was trimmed by 3 bases and V by 3 bases; bases with no gene match: 3. CDR3 sequence reads: CATSDGLAGGQTDTQYF. The DNA for the CDR3 is TGTGCCACCAGTGATGGACTAGCGGGGGGGCAGACAGATACGCAGTATTTT.

The gene calls are TRBV10-1 and TRBJ1-2; no reliable D call. This CDR3 comprises 14 residues. Per the germline V gene, CDR1 is WNHNN and CDR2 is SYGVQD (reference sequence). V dropped 8 bases and J dropped 3 bases, with 16 bases sitting between them. CDR3 DNA: TGCGCCAGCCTCCGCAGCCCCCTGGACTATGGCTACACCTTC. This gives the protein CASLRSPLDYGYTF.

CDR3 loop: CSVVGLRNTQYF. In nucleotides, the CDR3 is TGCAGCGTTGTCGGCCTCAGGAATACGCAGTATTTT. The chain has TRBV29-1 and TRBJ2-3; D gene unclear. V lost 4 bases and J lost 7, with 12 bases in between. The CDR3 sequence is 12 residues long. Germline CDR1 SQVTM, CDR2 ANQGSEA.

Concerning this clonotype itself: This may be a read error: a much more frequent sequence differs by one nucleotide. V is TRBV11-2 and J is TRBJ2-1, with TRBD1 matching 9 bases. Germline lookup yields CDR1 SGHAT and CDR2 FQNNGV. The V and J ends lost 5 bases and 9 bases, in that order; junction bases with no gene match: 14. CDR3 length: 16 amino acids. Here the CDR3 DNA reads TGTGCCAGCAGCCGCGGGCTTGAACAGGGGGCTAGTGAGCAGTTCTTC. It translates to CASSRGLEQGASEQFF.